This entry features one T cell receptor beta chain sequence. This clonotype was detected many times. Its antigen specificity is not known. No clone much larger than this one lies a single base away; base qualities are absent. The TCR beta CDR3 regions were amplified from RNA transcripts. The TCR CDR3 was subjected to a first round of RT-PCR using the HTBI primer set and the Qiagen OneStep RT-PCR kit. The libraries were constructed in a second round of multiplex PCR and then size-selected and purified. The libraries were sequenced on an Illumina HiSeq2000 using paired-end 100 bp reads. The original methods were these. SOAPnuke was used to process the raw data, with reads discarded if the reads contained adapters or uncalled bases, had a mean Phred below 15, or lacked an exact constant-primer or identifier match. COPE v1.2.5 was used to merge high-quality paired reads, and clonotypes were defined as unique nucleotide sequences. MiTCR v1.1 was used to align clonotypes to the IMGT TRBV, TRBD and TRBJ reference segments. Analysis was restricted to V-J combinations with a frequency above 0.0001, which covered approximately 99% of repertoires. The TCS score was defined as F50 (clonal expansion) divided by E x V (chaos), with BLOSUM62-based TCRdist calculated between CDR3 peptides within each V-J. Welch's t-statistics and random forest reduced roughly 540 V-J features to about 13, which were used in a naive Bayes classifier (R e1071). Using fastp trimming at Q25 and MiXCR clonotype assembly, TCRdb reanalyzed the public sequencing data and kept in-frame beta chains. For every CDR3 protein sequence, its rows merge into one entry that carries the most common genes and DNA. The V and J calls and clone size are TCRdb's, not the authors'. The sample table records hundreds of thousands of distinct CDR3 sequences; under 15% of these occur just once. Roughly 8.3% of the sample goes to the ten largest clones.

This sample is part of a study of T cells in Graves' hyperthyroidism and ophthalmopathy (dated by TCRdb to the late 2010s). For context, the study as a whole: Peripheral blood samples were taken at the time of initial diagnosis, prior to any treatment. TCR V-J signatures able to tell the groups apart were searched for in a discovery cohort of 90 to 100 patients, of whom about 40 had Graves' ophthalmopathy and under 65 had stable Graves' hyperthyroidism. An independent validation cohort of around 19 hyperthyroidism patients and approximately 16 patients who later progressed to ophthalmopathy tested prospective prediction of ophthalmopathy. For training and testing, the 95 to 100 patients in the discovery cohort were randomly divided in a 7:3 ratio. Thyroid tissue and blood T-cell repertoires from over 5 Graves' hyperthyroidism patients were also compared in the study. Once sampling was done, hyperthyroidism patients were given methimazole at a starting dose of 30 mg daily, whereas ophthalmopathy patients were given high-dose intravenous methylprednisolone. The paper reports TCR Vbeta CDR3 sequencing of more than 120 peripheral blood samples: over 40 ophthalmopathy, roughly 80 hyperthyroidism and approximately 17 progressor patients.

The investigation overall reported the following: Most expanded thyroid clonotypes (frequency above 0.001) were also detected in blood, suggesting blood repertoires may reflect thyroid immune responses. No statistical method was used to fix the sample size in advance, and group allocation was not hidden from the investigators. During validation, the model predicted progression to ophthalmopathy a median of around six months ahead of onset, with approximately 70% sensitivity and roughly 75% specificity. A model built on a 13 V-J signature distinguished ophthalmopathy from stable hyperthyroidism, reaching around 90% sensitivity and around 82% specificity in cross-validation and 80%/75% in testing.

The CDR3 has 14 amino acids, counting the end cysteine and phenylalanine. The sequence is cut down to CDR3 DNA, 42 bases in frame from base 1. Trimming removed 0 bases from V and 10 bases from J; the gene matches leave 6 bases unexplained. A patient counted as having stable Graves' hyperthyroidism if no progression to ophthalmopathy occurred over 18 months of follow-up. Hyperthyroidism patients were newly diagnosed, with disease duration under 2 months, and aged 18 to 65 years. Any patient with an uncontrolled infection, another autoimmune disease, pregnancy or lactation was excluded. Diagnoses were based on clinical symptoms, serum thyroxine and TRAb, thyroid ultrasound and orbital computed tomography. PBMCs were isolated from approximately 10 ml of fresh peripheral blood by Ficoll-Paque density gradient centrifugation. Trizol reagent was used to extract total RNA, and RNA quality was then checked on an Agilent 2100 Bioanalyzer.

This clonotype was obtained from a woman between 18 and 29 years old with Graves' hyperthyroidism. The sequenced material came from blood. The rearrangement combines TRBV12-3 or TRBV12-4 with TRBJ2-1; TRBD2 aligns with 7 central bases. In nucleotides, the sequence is TGTGCCAGCAGTTTAGCGTTCGGGAGGACCGAGCAGTTCTTC. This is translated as CASSLAFGRTEQFF.